The clone carrying this T cell receptor beta chain was counted a single time. This sample was taken from a study of blood T cell repertoires in COVID-19. Whole-study context: From the United States, Italy and Spain came samples of acute and convalescent COVID-19.

Sequenced by immunoSEQ multiplex PCR; TCRdb stores in-frame clones only, minus some. The table includes more than 400,000 clones, around 91% detected once. The V end was cut by 3 bases, the J end by 0 bases, with 12 bases between. The length of the CDR3 is 15 residues. Germline CDR1 SGHRS, CDR2 YFSETQ. The receptor was isolated from a man aged 18 to 30 who had recovered from COVID-19. The chain has TRBV5-1 and TRBJ1-1; perhaps TRBD1 as D (6 bases). Sequencing used PBMCs or T cells enriched from blood (not recorded which). CDR3 loop: CASSSLDRMNTEAFF. The CDR3 DNA follows: TGCGCCAGCAGCTCTCTGGACAGAATGAACACTGAAGCTTTCTTT. The variable domain in full, with the rest retrieved from reference TRBV5-1 and TRBJ1-1, is KAGVTQTPRYLIKTRGQQVTLSCSPISGHRSVSWYQQTPGQGLQFLFEYFSETQRNKGNFPGRFSGRQFSNSRSEMNVSTLELGDSALYLCASSSLDRMNTEAFFGQGTRLTVV.